The rows below give T cell receptor beta chains drawn from one sample of a study of cytomegalovirus exposure and HLA in healthy donors. The method was immunoSEQ multiplex PCR; TCRdb's version includes in-frame clones alone and lacks a portion of them. The table lists fewer than 200,000 clones, approximately 80% of them singletons, with 5.5% to 8% in the top ten. Sequencing input: PBMCs. The receptor source for this set is a young woman in good health and CMV-seropositive. Both conserved end residues are part of each CDR3. D genes are given only for firm matches. Rows give clone size only sometimes, using once, few, many, or a class for an expanded clone.

V gene,clone size,J gene,D gene,CDR3 protein,CDR3 DNA
TRBV12-5,.,TRBJ2-3,TRBD2,CASGLNRGGTDTQYF,TGTGCTAGTGGTTTGAACCGGGGGGGCACAGATACGCAGTATTTT
TRBV5-6,.,TRBJ1-2,.,CASSFIGANYGYTF,TGTGCCAGCAGCTTCATTGGAGCTAACTATGGCTACACCTTC
TRBV9,.,TRBJ2-3,.,CASSPRVRDTDTQYF,TGTGCCAGCAGCCCAAGAGTCAGGGACACAGATACGCAGTATTTT
TRBV6-6,.,TRBJ1-6,.,CASSYGGKNSPLHF,TGTGCCAGCAGTTACGGGGGCAAAAATTCACCCCTCCACTTT
TRBV19,.,TRBJ2-3,.,CASSIEGRGGGDTQYF,TGTGCCAGTAGTATAGAGGGGCGGGGAGGGGGAGATACGCAGTATTTT
TRBV7-9,.,TRBJ1-1,.,CSSSSYTEAFF,TGTTCCAGCAGCTCGTATACTGAAGCTTTCTTT
TRBV15,.,TRBJ1-5,.,CATSRGTFGPKYSNQPQHF,TGTGCCACCAGCAGAGGGACTTTCGGCCCAAAGTATAGCAATCAGCCCCAGCATTTT
TRBV9,once,TRBJ2-2,.,CASSVTTTGATGELFF,TGTGCCAGCAGCGTAACGACTACCGGAGCCACCGGGGAGCTGTTTTTT
TRBV19,.,TRBJ1-3,TRBD1,CASSKTTGTGSGNTIYF,TGTGCCAGTAGTAAGACAACCGGGACAGGGTCTGGAAACACCATATATTTT
TRBV7-9,.,TRBJ1-1,TRBD1,CASSLDPGQGAAEAFF,TGTGCCAGCAGCTTAGACCCGGGACAGGGAGCGGCTGAAGCTTTCTTT
TRBV10-3,.,TRBJ2-7,.,CAIRSQGVAYEQYF,TGTGCCATCAGGTCACAGGGAGTAGCCTACGAGCAGTACTTC
TRBV4-3,few,TRBJ1-1,TRBD1,CASTRDRNTEAFF,TGCGCCAGCACCAGGGACAGGAACACTGAAGCTTTCTTT
TRBV28,.,TRBJ1-1,TRBD1,CASSPRQGAYTEAFF,TGTGCCAGCAGTCCACGACAGGGGGCTTACACTGAAGCTTTCTTT
TRBV27,.,TRBJ1-3,.,CASSLWGGNTIYF,TGTGCCAGCAGTTTATGGGGCGGAAACACCATATATTTT
TRBV9,.,TRBJ2-3,TRBD2,CASSVVPRGGTDTQYF,TGTGCCAGCAGCGTAGTTCCGCGGGGGGGCACAGATACGCAGTATTTT
TRBV5-6,.,TRBJ1-4,TRBD1,CASSFDRGVGEKLFF,TGTGCCAGCAGCTTTGACAGGGGGGTTGGTGAAAAACTGTTTTTT
TRBV18,.,TRBJ2-5,.,CASSLKETQYF,TGTGCCAGCTCACTAAAAGAGACCCAGTACTTC
TRBV11-2,.,TRBJ2-3,TRBD2,CASSLVSGGATDTQYF,TGTGCCAGCAGCTTAGTAAGCGGGGGGGCCACAGATACGCAGTATTTT
TRBV9,.,TRBJ1-6,TRBD1,CASSPRSGTGNSPLHF,TGTGCCAGCAGCCCCCGATCCGGGACAGGGAATTCACCCCTCCACTTT
TRBV5-4,few,TRBJ2-7,.,CASSLTFRRGDEQYF,TGTGCCAGCAGCCTGACTTTCCGGAGGGGCGACGAGCAGTACTTC
TRBV19,.,TRBJ1-5,.,CASSTAGTSGQPQHF,TGTGCCAGTAGTACTGCCGGGACATCGGGTCAGCCCCAGCATTTT
TRBV30,.,TRBJ1-2,TRBD1,CAWSRRQGNYGYTF,TGTGCCTGGAGTCGCCGACAGGGAAACTATGGTTACACCTTC
TRBV2,.,TRBJ2-4,TRBD1,CASTLRGQSGIQYF,TGTGCCAGCACACTTAGGGGACAGTCGGGCATTCAGTACTTC
TRBV7-8,.,TRBJ2-7,.,CASSTVTYEQYF,TGTGCCAGCAGCACGGTCACCTACGAGCAGTACTTC
TRBV9,.,TRBJ2-7,.,CASSVTYEQYF,TGTGCCAGCAGCGTCACCTACGAGCAGTACTTC
TRBV5-1,.,TRBJ1-4,.,CASSPGAGPQEKLFF,TGCGCCAGCAGCCCTGGGGCCGGGCCTCAGGAAAAACTGTTTTTT
TRBV5-1,.,TRBJ1-4,.,CASSLSGYEKLFF,TGCGCCAGCAGCTTATCAGGGTACGAAAAACTGTTTTTT
TRBV7-7,.,TRBJ2-2,TRBD1,CASSWTGGTGELFF,TGTGCCAGCAGCTGGACAGGGGGCACCGGGGAGCTGTTTTTT
TRBV11-2,.,TRBJ1-2,TRBD1,CASSPDRVYYGYTF,TGTGCCAGCAGCCCCGACAGGGTATACTATGGCTACACCTTC
TRBV7-3,.,TRBJ2-1,TRBD2,CASSLNPTSGGGSGSYNEQFF,TGTGCCAGCAGCTTAAACCCGACTAGCGGGGGGGGGTCTGGCTCCTACAATGAGCAGTTCTTC
TRBV5-1,.,TRBJ2-7,.,CASGPGTSAYEQYF,TGCGCCAGTGGCCCCGGGACTTCCGCCTACGAGCAGTACTTC
TRBV4-1,.,TRBJ2-1,.,CASSQEITGISSYNEQFF,TGCGCCAGCAGCCAAGAAATTACGGGGATAAGCTCCTACAATGAGCAGTTCTTC
TRBV27,.,TRBJ1-5,.,CASSFFSGMAGEEAQPQHF,TGTGCCAGCAGCTTCTTTTCCGGGATGGCAGGGGAAGAGGCTCAGCCCCAGCATTTT
TRBV9,.,TRBJ1-3,.,CASSVGGSSGNTIYF,TGTGCCAGCAGCGTAGGTGGGAGCTCTGGAAACACCATATATTTT
TRBV28,.,TRBJ1-2,TRBD1,CAIPESTGTVAGYTF,TGTGCCATCCCAGAATCCACCGGGACAGTGGCTGGCTACACCTTC
TRBV7-9,.,TRBJ1-2,.,CASSLGEAAHYGYTF,TGTGCCAGCAGCTTAGGAGAGGCAGCTCACTATGGCTACACCTTC
TRBV7-7,.,TRBJ2-5,TRBD2,CASSSQAGGQGTQYF,TGTGCCAGCAGCTCCCAAGCGGGGGGGCAGGGGACCCAGTACTTC
TRBV19,.,TRBJ1-2,.,CASSIDLSGRVSDGYTF,TGTGCCAGTAGTATAGATTTATCGGGCAGGGTCTCGGATGGCTACACCTTC
TRBV2,.,TRBJ2-3,.,CASSGARPSTDTQYF,TGTGCCAGCAGTGGGGCAAGACCATCGACAGATACGCAGTATTTT
TRBV6-1,.,TRBJ1-2,.,CASLYSPGSSGYTF,TGTGCCAGCCTTTACTCTCCCGGGTCTTCGGGCTACACCTTC
TRBV6-5,once,TRBJ2-5,.,CASSFGRVGRRYF,TGTGCCAGCAGTTTTGGTCGGGTGGGGCGGCGGTACTTC
TRBV6-1,.,TRBJ1-2,.,CASSVPRTALNYGYTF,TGTGCCAGCAGTGTGCCCCGGACAGCTCTTAACTATGGCTACACCTTC
TRBV7-2,.,TRBJ2-5,.,CASSLNREETQYF,TGTGCCAGCAGCTTAAACAGAGAAGAGACCCAGTACTTC
TRBV28,.,TRBJ2-1,.,CASSLISGNEQFF,TGTGCCAGCAGTTTAATATCGGGGAATGAGCAGTTCTTC
TRBV5-6,few,TRBJ2-7,.,CASSLVRFTYEQYF,TGTGCCAGCAGCTTGGTCCGGTTTACCTACGAGCAGTACTTC
TRBV5-5,once,TRBJ1-5,.,CASSLRGQANQPQHF,TGTGCCAGCAGCTTGAGGGGCCAGGCCAATCAGCCCCAGCATTTT
TRBV10-3,.,TRBJ2-7,TRBD1,CAISLPRTGGYEQYF,TGTGCCATCAGCCTACCCCGGACAGGGGGCTACGAGCAGTACTTC
TRBV27,.,TRBJ1-5,.,CATRPRVNQPQHF,TGTGCCACTCGACCGCGGGTCAATCAGCCCCAGCATTTT
TRBV2,few,TRBJ2-1,.,CASSGAKPLQFF,TGTGCCAGCAGTGGGGCCAAGCCGTTGCAGTTCTTC
TRBV7-2,.,TRBJ1-4,.,CASSLSVQRTNEKLFF,TGTGCCAGCAGCTTATCAGTTCAGCGAACTAATGAAAAACTGTTTTTT
TRBV5-1,.,TRBJ1-2,.,CASSYDRSPNYGYTF,TGCGCCAGCAGCTACGACAGGTCCCCAAACTATGGCTACACCTTC
TRBV5-1,.,TRBJ2-5,.,CASSAGGRETQYF,TGCGCCAGCAGCGCCGGGGGGCGGGAGACCCAGTACTTC
TRBV5-1,once,TRBJ1-2,.,CASSLARMSYGYTF,TGCGCCAGCAGCTTGGCCAGGATGTCATATGGCTACACCTTC
TRBV23-1,.,TRBJ1-4,TRBD1,CASIPEGDRGGEKLFF,TGCGCCAGCATTCCGGAGGGGGACAGGGGGGGGGAAAAACTGTTTTTT
TRBV20-1,.,TRBJ1-1,.,CSVPTAEAFF,TGCAGTGTACCGACAGCTGAAGCTTTCTTT
TRBV9,.,TRBJ1-6,TRBD1,CASSVSTGAYNSPLHF,TGTGCCAGCAGCGTTTCGACAGGGGCCTATAATTCACCCCTCCACTTT
TRBV7-2,few,TRBJ2-3,TRBD2,CASGSASGESDTQYF,TGTGCCAGCGGCAGTGCTAGCGGGGAATCAGATACGCAGTATTTT
TRBV7-9,.,TRBJ1-1,.,CSSSFYRNTEAFF,TGTTCCAGCAGCTTCTACCGGAACACTGAAGCTTTCTTT
TRBV6-6,.,TRBJ1-2,TRBD1,CASSYSTGQGARGYTF,TGTGCCAGCAGTTACTCGACGGGACAGGGGGCACGGGGCTACACCTTC